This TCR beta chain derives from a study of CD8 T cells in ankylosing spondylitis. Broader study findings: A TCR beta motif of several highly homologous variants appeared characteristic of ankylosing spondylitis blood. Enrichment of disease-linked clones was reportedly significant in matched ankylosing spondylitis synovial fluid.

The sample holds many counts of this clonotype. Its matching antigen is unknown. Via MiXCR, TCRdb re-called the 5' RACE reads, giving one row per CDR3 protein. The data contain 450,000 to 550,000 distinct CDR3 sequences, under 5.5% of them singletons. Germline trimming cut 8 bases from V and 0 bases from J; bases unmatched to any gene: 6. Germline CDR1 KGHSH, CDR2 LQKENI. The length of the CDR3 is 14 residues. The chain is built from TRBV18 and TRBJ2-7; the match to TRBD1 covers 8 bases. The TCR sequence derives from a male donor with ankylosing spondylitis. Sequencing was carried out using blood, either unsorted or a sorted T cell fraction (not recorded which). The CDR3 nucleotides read TGTGCCAGCCTCCGGGACAGGAGCTCCTACGAGCAGTACTTC. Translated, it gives CASLRDRSSYEQYF.